This T cell receptor (beta chain) is from a study of blood T cell repertoires in COVID-19. Per the germline V gene, CDR1 is SGHRS and CDR2 is YFSETQ. There are 17 residues in the CDR3. V was cut by 1 base and J by 8 bases, with 21 bases left in between. Original methodology: Nucleated cell number was recorded as an estimate derived from reference gene primer amplification. The assay was immunoSEQ multiplex PCR, and TCRdb's table has in-frame clones only and misses some. V, J and clone size reflect that table, while D and trimming were determined from the DNA. Of some 120,000 clones in the sample, 80% to 90% were seen once.

The rearrangement joins TRBV5-1 to TRBJ1-4, with TRBD1 as a possible D gene (5 bases). The TCR comes from a human donor in a cohort sampled during active COVID-19. Sequenced material: peripheral blood. DNA for the CDR3: TGCGCCAGCAGCTTGCGCCCCCGGGGCCCGGCGGGGGAAAAACTGTTTTTT. Encoded protein: CASSLRPRGPAGEKLFF.